This TCR beta chain was identified during a study of blood T cells in healthy people across ages. Primed by a sample-barcoded 5' primer and a J-beta primer mix, a second PCR proceeded for 7 to 11 cycles. MiXCR, applied by TCRdb to the 5' RACE reads, yields one record per CDR3 protein. The sample shows about 1.6 million distinct CDR3 sequences, 30% to 40% of them seen only once. The CDR3 has 15 residues. Trimming removed 3 bases at V and 3 bases at J, with 18 bases between. Germline V gene sequence: CDR1 DFQATT, CDR2 SNEGSKA (reference sequence). The sequence was obtained from a woman aged 30 to 39 in good health. The V and J genes are TRBV20-1 and TRBJ2-7; D is possibly TRBD1 (6 bases). The source material was blood. The CDR3 region is CSASFRGASHYEQYF. In DNA form, the CDR3 reads TGCAGTGCTAGTTTCAGGGGCGCATCCCACTACGAGCAGTACTTC.